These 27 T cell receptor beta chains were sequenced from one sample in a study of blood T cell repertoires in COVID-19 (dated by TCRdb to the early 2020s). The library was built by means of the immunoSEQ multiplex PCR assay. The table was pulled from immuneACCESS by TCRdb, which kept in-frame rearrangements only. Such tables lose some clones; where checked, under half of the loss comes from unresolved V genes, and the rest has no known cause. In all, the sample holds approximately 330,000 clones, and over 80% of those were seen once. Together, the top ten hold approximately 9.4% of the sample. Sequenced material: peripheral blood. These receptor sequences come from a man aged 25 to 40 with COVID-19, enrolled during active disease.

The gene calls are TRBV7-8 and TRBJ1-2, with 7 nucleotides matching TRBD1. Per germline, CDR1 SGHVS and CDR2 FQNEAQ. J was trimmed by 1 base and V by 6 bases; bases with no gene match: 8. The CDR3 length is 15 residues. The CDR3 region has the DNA TGTGCCAGCAGGATGCTCCAGGGGGTTAACTATGGCTACACCTTC. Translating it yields CASRMLQGVNYGYTF.

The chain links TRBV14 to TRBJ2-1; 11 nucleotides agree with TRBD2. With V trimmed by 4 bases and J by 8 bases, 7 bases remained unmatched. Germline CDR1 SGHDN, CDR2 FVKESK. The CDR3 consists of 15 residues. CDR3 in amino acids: CASSPTSGRGDEQFF. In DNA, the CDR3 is TGTGCCAGCAGCCCCACTAGCGGGAGAGGTGATGAGCAGTTCTTC.

CDR3 residues: CASSPRDKYTDTQYF. The CDR3, as DNA: TGTGCCAGCAGTCCCCGGGACAAATACACAGATACGCAGTATTTT. This rearrangement joins TRBV28 to TRBJ2-3; TRBD1 might be the D (6 bases). Germline-derived CDR1 and CDR2 are MDHEN and SYDVKM. V gave up 5 bases and J gave up 2 bases, with 14 bases separating them. This CDR3 comprises 15 residues.

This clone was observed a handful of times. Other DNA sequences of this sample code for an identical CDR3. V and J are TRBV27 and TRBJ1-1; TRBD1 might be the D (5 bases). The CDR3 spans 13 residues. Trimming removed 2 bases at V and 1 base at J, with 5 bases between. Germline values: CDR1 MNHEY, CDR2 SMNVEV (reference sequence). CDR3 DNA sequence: TGTGCCAGCAGTTTAACAGGGAACACTGAAGCTTTCTTT. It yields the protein CASSLTGNTEAFF.

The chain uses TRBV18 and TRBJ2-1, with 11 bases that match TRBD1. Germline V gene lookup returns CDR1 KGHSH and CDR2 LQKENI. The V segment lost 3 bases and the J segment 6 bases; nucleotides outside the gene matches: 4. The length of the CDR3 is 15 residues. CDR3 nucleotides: TGTGCCAGCTCACCCGGGACAGGGGGAGGCAATGAGCAGTTCTTC. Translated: CASSPGTGGGNEQFF.

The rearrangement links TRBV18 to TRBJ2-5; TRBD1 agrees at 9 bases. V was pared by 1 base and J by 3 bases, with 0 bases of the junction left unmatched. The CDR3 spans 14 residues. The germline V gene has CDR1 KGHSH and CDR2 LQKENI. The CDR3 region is CASSPRDREETQYF. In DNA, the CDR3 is TGTGCCAGCTCACCACGGGACAGGGAAGAGACCCAGTACTTC.

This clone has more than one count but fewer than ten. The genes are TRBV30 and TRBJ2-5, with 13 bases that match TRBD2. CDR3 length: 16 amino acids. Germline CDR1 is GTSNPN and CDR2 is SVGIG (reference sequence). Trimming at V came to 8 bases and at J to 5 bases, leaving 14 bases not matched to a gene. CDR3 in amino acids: CAHNRGLAGPRETQYF. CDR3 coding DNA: TGTGCCCATAACAGGGGACTAGCGGGACCCCGGGAGACCCAGTACTTC.

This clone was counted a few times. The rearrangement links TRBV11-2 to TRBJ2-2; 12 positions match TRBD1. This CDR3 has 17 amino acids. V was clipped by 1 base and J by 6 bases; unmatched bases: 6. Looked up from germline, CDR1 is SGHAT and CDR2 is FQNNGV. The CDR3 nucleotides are TGTGCCAGCAGCTTAGTACTGGGACAGGGGGCTTCCGGGGAGCTGTTTTTT. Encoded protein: CASSLVLGQGASGELFF.

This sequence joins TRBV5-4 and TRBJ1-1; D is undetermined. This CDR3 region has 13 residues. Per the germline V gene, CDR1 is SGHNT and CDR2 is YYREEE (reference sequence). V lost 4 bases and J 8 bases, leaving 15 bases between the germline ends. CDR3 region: CASSLAAPGEAFF. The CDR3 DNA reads TGTGCCAGCAGCCTCGCGGCCCCTGGCGAAGCTTTCTTT. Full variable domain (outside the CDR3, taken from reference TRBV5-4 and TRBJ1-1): ETGVTQSPTHLIKTRGQQVTLRCSSQSGHNTVSWYQQALGQGPQFIFQYYREEENGRGNFPPRFSGLQFPNYSSELNVNALELDDSALYLCASSLAAPGEAFFGQGTRLTVV.

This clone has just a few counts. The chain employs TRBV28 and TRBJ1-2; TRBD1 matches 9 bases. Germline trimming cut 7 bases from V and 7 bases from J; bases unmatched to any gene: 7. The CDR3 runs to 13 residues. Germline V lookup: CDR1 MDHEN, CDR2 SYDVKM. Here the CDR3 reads CASILTGGGGYTF. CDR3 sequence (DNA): TGTGCCAGCATTCTGACAGGGGGGGGTGGCTACACCTTC.

For the CDR3, the DNA is TGTGCCAGCTCACTGAGGCTCGCGGGGAAATCCTACGAGCAGTACTTC. Protein sequence: CASSLRLAGKSYEQYF. The gene calls are TRBV18 and TRBJ2-7; maybe TRBD2 (6 bases). The CDR3 consists of 16 residues. V lost 4 bases and J lost 1, with 17 bases in between. Germline CDR1 reads KGHSH; CDR2 reads LQKENI.

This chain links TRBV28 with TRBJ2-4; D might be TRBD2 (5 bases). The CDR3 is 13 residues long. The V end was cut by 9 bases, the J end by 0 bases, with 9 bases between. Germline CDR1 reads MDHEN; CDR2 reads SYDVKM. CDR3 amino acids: CASEGLAKNIQYF. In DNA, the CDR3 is TGTGCCAGTGAGGGATTAGCCAAAAACATTCAGTACTTC.

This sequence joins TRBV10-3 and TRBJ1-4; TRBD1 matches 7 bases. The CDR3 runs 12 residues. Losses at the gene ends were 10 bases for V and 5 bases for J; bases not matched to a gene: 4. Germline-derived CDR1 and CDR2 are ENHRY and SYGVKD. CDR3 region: CATGGLNEKLFF. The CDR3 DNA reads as TGTGCCACAGGGGGTCTGAATGAAAAACTGTTTTTT.

CDR3 protein: CASSSTLAETSYEQYF. DNA of the CDR3: TGTGCCAGCAGCTCCACACTAGCGGAGACCTCCTACGAGCAGTACTTC. This sequence joins TRBV6-2 or TRBV6-3 and TRBJ2-7; 8 positions agree with TRBD2. The CDR3 sequence is 16 residues long. In germline, CDR1 is MNHEY, CDR2 SVGEGT. V shed 6 bases and J 0 bases; nucleotides not matched to a gene: 10.

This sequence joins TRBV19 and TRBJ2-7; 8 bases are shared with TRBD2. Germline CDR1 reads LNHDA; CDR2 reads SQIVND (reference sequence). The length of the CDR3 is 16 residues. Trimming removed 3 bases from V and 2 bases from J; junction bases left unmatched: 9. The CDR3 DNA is TGTGCCAGTAGTATCCGCCTAGCGGGCTTCGCCTACGAGCAGTACTTC. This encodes CASSIRLAGFAYEQYF.

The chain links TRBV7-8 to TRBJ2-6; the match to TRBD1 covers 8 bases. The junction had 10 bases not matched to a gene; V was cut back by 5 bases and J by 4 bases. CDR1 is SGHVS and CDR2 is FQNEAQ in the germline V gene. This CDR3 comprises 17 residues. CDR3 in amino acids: CASSPRQGRTGANVLTF. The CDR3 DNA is TGTGCCAGCAGCCCCCGACAGGGGAGGACCGGGGCCAACGTCCTGACTTTC.

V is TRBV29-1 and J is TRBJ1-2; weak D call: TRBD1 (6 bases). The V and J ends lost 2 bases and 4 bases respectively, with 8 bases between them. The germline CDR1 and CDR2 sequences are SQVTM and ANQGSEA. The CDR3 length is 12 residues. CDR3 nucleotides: TGCAGCGTTGAACGGACAGTCTATGGCTACACCTTC. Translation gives CSVERTVYGYTF.

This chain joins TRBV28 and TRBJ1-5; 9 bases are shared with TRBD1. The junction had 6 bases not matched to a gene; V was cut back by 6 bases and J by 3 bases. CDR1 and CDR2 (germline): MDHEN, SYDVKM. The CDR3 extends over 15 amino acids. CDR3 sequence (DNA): TGTGCCAGCAGCTCGGGACAGGGCGACAATCAGCCCCAGCATTTT. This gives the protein CASSSGQGDNQPQHF. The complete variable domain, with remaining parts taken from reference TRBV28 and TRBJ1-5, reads DVKVTQSSRYLVKRTGEKVFLECVQDMDHENMFWYRQDPGLGLRLIYFSYDVKMKEKGDIPEGYSVSREKKERFSLILESASTNQTSMYLCASSSGQGDNQPQHFGDGTRLSIL.

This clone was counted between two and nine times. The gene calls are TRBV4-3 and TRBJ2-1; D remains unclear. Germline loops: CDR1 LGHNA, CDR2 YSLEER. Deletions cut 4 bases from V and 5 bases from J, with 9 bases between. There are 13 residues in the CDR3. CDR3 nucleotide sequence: TGCGCCAGCAGCCTAGGTACAGACAATGAGCAGTTCTTC. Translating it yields CASSLGTDNEQFF.

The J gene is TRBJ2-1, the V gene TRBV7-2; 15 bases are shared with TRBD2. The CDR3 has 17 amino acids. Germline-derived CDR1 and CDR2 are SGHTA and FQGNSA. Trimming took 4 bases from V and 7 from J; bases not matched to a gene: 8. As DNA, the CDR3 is TGTGCCAGCAGCTGGACTAGCGGGGGGGTTTTTATGAATGAGCAGTTCTTC. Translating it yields CASSWTSGGVFMNEQFF.

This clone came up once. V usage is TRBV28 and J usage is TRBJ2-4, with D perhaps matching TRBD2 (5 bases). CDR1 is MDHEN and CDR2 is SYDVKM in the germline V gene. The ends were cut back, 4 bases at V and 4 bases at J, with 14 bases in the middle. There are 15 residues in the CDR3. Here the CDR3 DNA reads TGTGCCAGCAGTTCGAGGGAGAAAGGGAAAAACATTCAGTACTTC. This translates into CASSSREKGKNIQYF.

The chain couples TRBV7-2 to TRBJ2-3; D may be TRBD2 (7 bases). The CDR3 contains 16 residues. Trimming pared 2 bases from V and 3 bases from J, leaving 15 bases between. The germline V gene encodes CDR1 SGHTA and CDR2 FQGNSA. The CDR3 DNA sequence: TGTGCCAGCAGCTTACGGGGGGCAGGGTGGACAGATACGCAGTATTTT. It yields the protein CASSLRGAGWTDTQYF.

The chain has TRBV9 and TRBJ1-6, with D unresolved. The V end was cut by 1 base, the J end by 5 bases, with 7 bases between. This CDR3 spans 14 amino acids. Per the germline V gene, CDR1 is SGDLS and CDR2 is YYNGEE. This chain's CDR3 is CASSVQANNSPLHF. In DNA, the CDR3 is TGTGCCAGCAGCGTACAGGCCAATAATTCACCCCTCCACTTT.

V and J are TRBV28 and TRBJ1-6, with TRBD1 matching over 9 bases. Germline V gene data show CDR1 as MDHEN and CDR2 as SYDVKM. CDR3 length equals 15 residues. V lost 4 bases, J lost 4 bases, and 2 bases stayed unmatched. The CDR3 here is CASSSDRGYNSPLHF. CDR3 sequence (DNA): TGTGCCAGCAGTTCAGACAGGGGGTATAATTCACCCCTCCACTTT.

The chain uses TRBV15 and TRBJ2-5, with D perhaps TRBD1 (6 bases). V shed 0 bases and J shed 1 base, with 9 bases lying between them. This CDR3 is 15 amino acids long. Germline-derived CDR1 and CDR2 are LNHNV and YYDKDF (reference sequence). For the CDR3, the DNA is TGTGCCACCAGCAGAGAAAGGGGGAGCCAAGAGACCCAGTACTTC. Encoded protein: CATSRERGSQETQYF.

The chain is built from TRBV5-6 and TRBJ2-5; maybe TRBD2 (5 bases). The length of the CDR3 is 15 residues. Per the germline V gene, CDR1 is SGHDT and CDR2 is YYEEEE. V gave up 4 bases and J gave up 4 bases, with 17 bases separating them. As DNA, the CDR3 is TGTGCCAGCAGCCTGGTGGAGGTAGGGCGAGAGACCCAGTACTTC. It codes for CASSLVEVGRETQYF.

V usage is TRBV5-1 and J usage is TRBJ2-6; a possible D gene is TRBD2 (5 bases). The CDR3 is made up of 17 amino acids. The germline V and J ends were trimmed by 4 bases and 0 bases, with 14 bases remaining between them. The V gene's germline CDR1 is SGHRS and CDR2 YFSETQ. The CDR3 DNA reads TGCGCCAGCAGCGGGAGCCCGGACGACTCTGGGGCCAACGTCCTGACTTTC. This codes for CASSGSPDDSGANVLTF.